This T cell receptor (beta chain) came from a study of technical replicates of blood from a handful of donors. The table came from immunoSEQ multiplex PCR; TCRdb's copy has only in-frame clones and leaves some out. This table has 45,000 to 60,000 clones, approximately 94% appearing once. The CDR3 length is 12 residues. V dropped 7 bases and J dropped 9 bases, with 13 bases sitting between them. CDR1 is SGHTA, CDR2 FQGNSA, per germline. The receptor comes from a human donor in good health. Some clones in this sample may be carry-over from other donors' samples. This chain links TRBV7-2 with TRBJ2-1; tentative D call: TRBD2 (6 bases). Source material: PBMCs. CDR3 in DNA: TGTGCCAGCACAACTAGCCGTGGTGAGCAGTTCTTC. Protein product: CASTTSRGEQFF.